This section outlines one TCR beta chain sequence together with its context. Its antigen remains unidentified. The data belong to a study of T cells after yellow fever vaccination. Study-level results: Bulk-population clonotypes that are abundant could appear as contaminants in FACS-sorted repertoires.

It was through 5'RACE template switching that TCR cDNA was made, with a universal primer site and UMIs added. MiXCR, applied by TCRdb to the 5' RACE reads, yields one record per CDR3 protein. The sample consists of around 310,000 distinct CDR3 sequences, over 8% of them appearing once. V lost 2 bases and J 2 bases, leaving 12 bases between the germline ends. In germline, CDR1 is DFQATT, CDR2 SNEGSKA (reference sequence). The CDR3 totals 14 residues. This sequence originates from a man aged 18 to 29 who received the YFV17D yellow fever vaccine. The chain uses TRBV20-1 and TRBJ1-1; D is perhaps TRBD1 (5 bases). This sample comprised PBMCs, obtained on the day of the first yellow fever vaccination. CDR3 loop: CSARKGNPNTEAFF. CDR3 DNA: TGCAGTGCTAGAAAGGGGAATCCAAACACTGAAGCTTTCTTT.